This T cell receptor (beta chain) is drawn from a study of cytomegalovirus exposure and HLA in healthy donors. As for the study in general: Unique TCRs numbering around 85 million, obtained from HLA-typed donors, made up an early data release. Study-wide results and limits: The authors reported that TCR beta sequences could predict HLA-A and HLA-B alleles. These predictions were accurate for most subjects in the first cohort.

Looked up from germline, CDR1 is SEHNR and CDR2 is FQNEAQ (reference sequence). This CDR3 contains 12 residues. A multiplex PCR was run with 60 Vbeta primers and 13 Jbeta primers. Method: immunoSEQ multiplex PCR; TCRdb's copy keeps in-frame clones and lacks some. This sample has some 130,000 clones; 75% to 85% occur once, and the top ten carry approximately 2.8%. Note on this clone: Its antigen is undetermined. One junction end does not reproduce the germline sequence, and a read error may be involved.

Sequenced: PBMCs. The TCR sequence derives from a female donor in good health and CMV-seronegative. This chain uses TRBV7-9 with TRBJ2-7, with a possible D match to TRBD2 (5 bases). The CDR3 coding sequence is TGTTCCAGCAGCTTAGCGCGAGACGAGCAGTACTTC. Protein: CSSSLARDEQYF.